The sequence of this T cell receptor (beta chain) was determined in a study of T cells after yellow fever vaccination. MiXCR, run by TCRdb on the 5' RACE reads, gives a single entry per CDR3 protein. Counted here are about 630,000 distinct CDR3 sequences, 12% occurring once; the ten biggest clones make up 14% to 15%. Study findings and constraints: Though it reached lower strength, the secondary response hit its peak faster, day 5 versus 15.

About this clonotype itself: The antigen remains unidentified.

The sequence was collected from a man aged 30-40 years who received the YFV17D yellow fever vaccine. This specimen was PBMCs, taken on the day of the yellow fever booster vaccination.

CDR3 region: CASSLKGRNEQFF. The DNA for the CDR3 is TGTGCCAGCAGCTTGAAGGGTAGGAATGAGCAGTTCTTC. The chain is built from TRBV5-6 and TRBJ2-1; no reliable D call. V lost 1 base, J lost 7 bases, and 9 bases lay in between. The length of the CDR3 is 13 residues. Germline-derived CDR1 and CDR2 are SGHDT and YYEEEE. Full variable domain (rest looked up from reference TRBV5-6 and TRBJ2-1): DAGVTQSPTHLIKTRGQQVTLRCSPKSGHDTVSWYQQALGQGPQFIFQYYEEEERQRGNFPDRFSGHQFPNYSSELNVNALLLGDSALYLCASSLKGRNEQFFGPGTRLTVL.